These T cell receptor beta chains were read from a single sample in a study of blood T cell repertoires in COVID-19. Produced via immunoSEQ multiplex PCR; TCRdb's table is partial and in-frame only. This sample carries 190,000 or so clones, about three quarters of them seen once, and the ten largest clones take 2.5% to 3%. What was sequenced was peripheral blood. Receptor source: a woman of 80 years or more with active or convalescent COVID-19. Both conserved end residues are part of each CDR3. The D gene is left open where the match is weak. Clone size is given for some rows only: seen once, a few or many times, or a class if the clone is expanded.

clone_size: .
v_call: TRBV3-1/TRBV3-2
j_call: TRBJ1-4
d_call: TRBD1
cdr3_aa: CASSPLQGWNEKLFF
cdr3_nt: TGTGCCAGCAGCCCCTTACAGGGGTGGAATGAAAAACTGTTTTTT

clone_size: few
v_call: TRBV28
j_call: TRBJ1-4
d_call: .
cdr3_aa: CASRVFQDPDEKLFF
cdr3_nt: TGTGCCAGCAGAGTATTCCAGGATCCCGATGAAAAACTGTTTTTT

clone_size: .
v_call: TRBV4-2
j_call: TRBJ1-5
d_call: .
cdr3_aa: CASSQVAGQIQPQHF
cdr3_nt: TGTGCCAGCAGCCAAGTGGCAGGGCAAATTCAGCCCCAGCATTTT

clone_size: .
v_call: TRBV4-3
j_call: TRBJ1-2
d_call: .
cdr3_aa: CASSQDAGFHYGYTF
cdr3_nt: TGCGCCAGCAGCCAAGATGCAGGGTTTCACTATGGCTACACCTTC

clone_size: .
v_call: TRBV14
j_call: TRBJ1-1
d_call: .
cdr3_aa: CASSPWGGANTEAFF
cdr3_nt: TGTGCCAGCAGCCCCTGGGGGGGGGCGAACACTGAAGCTTTCTTT

clone_size: few
v_call: TRBV28
j_call: TRBJ1-1
d_call: .
cdr3_aa: CASSLPVPAQAFF
cdr3_nt: TGTGCCAGCAGTTTACCAGTTCCAGCGCAAGCTTTCTTT

clone_size: .
v_call: TRBV5-6
j_call: TRBJ1-5
d_call: .
cdr3_aa: CASSHGAGVAQPQHF
cdr3_nt: TGTGCCAGCAGCCACGGGGCAGGGGTTGCTCAGCCCCAGCATTTT

clone_size: few
v_call: TRBV3-1/TRBV3-2
j_call: TRBJ1-1
d_call: .
cdr3_aa: CASSPLGENTEAFF
cdr3_nt: TGTGCCAGCAGCCCCCTAGGGGAGAACACTGAAGCTTTCTTT

clone_size: .
v_call: TRBV5-1
j_call: TRBJ2-3
d_call: TRBD2
cdr3_aa: CASSLVAGGADTQYF
cdr3_nt: TGCGCCAGCAGCTTGGTTGCGGGGGGAGCAGATACGCAGTATTTT

clone_size: .
v_call: TRBV27
j_call: TRBJ1-6
d_call: TRBD1
cdr3_aa: CASSFPGGSPLHF
cdr3_nt: TGTGCCAGCAGTTTTCCAGGGGGTTCACCTCTCCACTTT

clone_size: .
v_call: TRBV6-2/TRBV6-3
j_call: TRBJ1-2
d_call: .
cdr3_aa: CASSYSRYGYTF
cdr3_nt: TGTGCCAGCAGTTATTCGCGTTATGGCTACACCTTC

clone_size: .
v_call: TRBV24-1
j_call: TRBJ2-5
d_call: .
cdr3_aa: CATSDFGHYQETQYF
cdr3_nt: TGTGCCACCAGTGATTTCGGACATTACCAAGAGACCCAGTACTTC

clone_size: .
v_call: TRBV5-1
j_call: TRBJ2-3
d_call: TRBD1
cdr3_aa: CASSLPGQGPDTQYF
cdr3_nt: TGCGCCAGCAGCTTGCCGGGACAGGGACCAGATACGCAGTATTTT

clone_size: .
v_call: TRBV4-2
j_call: TRBJ1-2
d_call: .
cdr3_aa: CASSQDPLQNYGYTF
cdr3_nt: TGTGCCAGCAGCCAAGATCCTTTACAGAACTATGGCTACACCTTC

clone_size: .
v_call: TRBV3-1/TRBV3-2
j_call: TRBJ1-2
d_call: TRBD1
cdr3_aa: CASSLRTGGAGYTF
cdr3_nt: TGTGCCAGCAGCCTTCGGACAGGGGGAGCTGGCTACACCTTC

clone_size: few
v_call: TRBV19
j_call: TRBJ1-2
d_call: TRBD1
cdr3_aa: CASSRRDSNYGYTF
cdr3_nt: TGTGCCAGTAGTAGGCGGGACAGTAACTATGGCTACACCTTC